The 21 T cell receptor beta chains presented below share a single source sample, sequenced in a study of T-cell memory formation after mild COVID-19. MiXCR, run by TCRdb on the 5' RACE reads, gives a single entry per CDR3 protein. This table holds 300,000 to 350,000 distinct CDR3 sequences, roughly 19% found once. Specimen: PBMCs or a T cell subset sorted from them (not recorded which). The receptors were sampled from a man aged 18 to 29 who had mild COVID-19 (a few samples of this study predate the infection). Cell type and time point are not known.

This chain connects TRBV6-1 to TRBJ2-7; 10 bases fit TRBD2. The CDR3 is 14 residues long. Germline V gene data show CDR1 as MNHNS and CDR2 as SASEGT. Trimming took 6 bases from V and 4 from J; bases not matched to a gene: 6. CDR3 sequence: CASRAAGGRYEQYF. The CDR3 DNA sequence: TGTGCCAGCAGGGCAGCGGGGGGGCGGTACGAGCAGTACTTC.

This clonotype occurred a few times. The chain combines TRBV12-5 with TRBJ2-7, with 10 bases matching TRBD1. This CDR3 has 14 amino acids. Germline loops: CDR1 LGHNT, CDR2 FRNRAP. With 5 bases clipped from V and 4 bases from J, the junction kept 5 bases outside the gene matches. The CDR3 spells CASGPGTGVYEQYF. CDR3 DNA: TGTGCTAGTGGTCCGGGGACAGGGGTGTACGAGCAGTACTTC. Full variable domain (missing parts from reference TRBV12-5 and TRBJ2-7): DARVTQTPRHKVTEMGQEVTMRCQPILGHNTVFWYRQTMMQGLELLAYFRNRAPLDDSGMPKDRFSAEMPDATLATLKIQPSEPRDSAVYFCASGPGTGVYEQYFGPGTRLTVT.

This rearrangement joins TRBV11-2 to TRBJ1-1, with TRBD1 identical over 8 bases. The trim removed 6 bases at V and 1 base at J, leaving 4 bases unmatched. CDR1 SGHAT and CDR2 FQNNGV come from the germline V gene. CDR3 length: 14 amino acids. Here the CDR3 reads CASRMTGANTEAFF. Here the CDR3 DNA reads TGTGCCAGCAGAATGACAGGGGCGAACACTGAAGCTTTCTTT.

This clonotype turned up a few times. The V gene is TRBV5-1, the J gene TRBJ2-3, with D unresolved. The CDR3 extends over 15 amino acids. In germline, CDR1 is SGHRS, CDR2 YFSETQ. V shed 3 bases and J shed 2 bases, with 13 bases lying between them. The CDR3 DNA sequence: TGCGCCAGCAGCTCGGAGCACAGCCTCACAGATACGCAGTATTTT. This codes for CASSSEHSLTDTQYF. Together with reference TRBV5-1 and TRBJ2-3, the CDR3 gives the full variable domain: KAGVTQTPRYLIKTRGQQVTLSCSPISGHRSVSWYQQTPGQGLQFLFEYFSETQRNKGNFPGRFSGRQFSNSRSEMNVSTLELGDSALYLCASSSEHSLTDTQYFGPGTRLTVL.

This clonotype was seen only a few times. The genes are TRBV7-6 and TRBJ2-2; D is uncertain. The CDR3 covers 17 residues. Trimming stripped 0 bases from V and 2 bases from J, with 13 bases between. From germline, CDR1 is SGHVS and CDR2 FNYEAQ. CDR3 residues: CASSLAVRAPNTGELFF. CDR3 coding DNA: TGTGCCAGCAGCTTAGCAGTCCGGGCACCTAACACCGGGGAGCTGTTTTTT.

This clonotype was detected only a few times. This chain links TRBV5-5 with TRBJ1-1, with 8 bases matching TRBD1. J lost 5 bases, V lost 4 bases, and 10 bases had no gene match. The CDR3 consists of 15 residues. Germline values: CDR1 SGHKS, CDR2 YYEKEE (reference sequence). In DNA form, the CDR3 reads TGTGCCAGCAGCCCCACAGGACAGGGCTGGACTGAAGCTTTCTTT. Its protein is CASSPTGQGWTEAFF.

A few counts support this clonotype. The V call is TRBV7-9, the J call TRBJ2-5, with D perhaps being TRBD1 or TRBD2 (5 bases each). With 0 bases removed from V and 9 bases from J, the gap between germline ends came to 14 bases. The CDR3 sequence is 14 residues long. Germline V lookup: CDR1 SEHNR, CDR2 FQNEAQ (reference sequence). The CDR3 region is CASSLATGTGPQYF. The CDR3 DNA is TGTGCCAGCAGCTTAGCCACCGGGACCGGCCCCCAGTACTTC. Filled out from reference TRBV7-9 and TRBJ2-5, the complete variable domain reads DTGVSQNPRHKITKRGQNVTFRCDPISEHNRLYWYRQTLGQGPEFLTYFQNEAQLEKSRLLSDRFSAERPKGSFSTLEIQRTEQGDSAMYLCASSLATGTGPQYFGPGTRLLVL.

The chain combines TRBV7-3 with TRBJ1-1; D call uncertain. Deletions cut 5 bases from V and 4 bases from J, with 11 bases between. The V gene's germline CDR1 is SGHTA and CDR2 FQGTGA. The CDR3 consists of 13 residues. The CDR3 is CASSPYMGTEAFF. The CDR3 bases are TGTGCCAGCAGCCCCTACATGGGCACTGAAGCTTTCTTT.

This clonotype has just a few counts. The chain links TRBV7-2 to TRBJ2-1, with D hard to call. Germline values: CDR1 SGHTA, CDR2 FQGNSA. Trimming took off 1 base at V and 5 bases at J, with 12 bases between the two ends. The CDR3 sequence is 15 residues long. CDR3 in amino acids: CASSLGPDGDNEQFF. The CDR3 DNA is TGTGCCAGCAGCTTAGGCCCCGACGGAGACAATGAGCAGTTCTTC. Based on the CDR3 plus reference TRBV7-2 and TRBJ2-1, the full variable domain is GAGVSQSPSNKVTEKGKDVELRCDPISGHTALYWYRQSLGQGLEFLIYFQGNSAPDKSGLPSDRFSAERTGGSVSTLTIQRTQQEDSAVYLCASSLGPDGDNEQFFGPGTRLTVL.

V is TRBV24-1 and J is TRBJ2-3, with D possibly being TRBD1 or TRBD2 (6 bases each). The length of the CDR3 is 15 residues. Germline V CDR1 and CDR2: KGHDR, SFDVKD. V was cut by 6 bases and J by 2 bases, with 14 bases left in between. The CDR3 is CATSSGWGATDTQYF. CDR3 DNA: TGTGCCACCAGTTCCGGATGGGGGGCCACAGATACGCAGTATTTT.

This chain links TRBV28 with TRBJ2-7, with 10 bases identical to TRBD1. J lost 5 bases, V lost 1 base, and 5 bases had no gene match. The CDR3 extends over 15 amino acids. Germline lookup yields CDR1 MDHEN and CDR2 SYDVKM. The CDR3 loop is CASSLSDRGLNEQYV. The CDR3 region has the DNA TGTGCCAGCAGTTTATCGGACAGGGGGTTGAACGAGCAGTACGTC.

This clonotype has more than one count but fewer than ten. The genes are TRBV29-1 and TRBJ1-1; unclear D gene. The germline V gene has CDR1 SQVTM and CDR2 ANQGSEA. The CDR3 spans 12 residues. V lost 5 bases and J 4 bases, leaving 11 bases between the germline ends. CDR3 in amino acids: CSVRKEGTEAFF. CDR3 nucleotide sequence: TGCAGCGTTAGGAAAGAGGGCACTGAAGCTTTCTTT.

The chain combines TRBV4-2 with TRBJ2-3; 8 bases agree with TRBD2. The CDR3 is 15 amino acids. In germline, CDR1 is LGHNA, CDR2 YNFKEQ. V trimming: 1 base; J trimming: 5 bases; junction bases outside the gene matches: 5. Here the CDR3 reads CASSQGSAGEDTQYF. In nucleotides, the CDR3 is TGTGCCAGCAGCCAAGGGTCAGCGGGGGAAGATACGCAGTATTTT.

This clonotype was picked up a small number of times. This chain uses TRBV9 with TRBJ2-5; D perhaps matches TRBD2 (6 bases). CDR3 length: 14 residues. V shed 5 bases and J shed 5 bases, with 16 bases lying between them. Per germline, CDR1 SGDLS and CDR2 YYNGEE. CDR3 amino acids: CASSSNPGDETQYF. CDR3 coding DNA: TGTGCCAGCAGTAGCAACCCGGGGGACGAGACCCAGTACTTC.

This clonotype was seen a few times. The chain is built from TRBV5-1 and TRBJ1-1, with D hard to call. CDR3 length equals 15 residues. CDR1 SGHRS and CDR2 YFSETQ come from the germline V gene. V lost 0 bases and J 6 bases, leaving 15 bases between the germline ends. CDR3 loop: CASSLAGGGKAEAFF. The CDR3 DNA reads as TGCGCCAGCAGCTTGGCCGGAGGAGGGAAGGCTGAAGCTTTCTTT.

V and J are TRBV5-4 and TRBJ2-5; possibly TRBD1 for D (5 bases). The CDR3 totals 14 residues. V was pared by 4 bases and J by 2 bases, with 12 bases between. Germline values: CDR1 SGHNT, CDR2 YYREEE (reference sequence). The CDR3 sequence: CASSKPTAQETQYF. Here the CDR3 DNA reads TGTGCCAGCAGCAAACCGACAGCACAAGAGACCCAGTACTTC.

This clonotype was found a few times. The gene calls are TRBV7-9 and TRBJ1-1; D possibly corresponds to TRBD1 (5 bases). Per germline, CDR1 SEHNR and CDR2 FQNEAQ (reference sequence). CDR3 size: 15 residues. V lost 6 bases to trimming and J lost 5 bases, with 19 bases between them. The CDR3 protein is CASRRDGRASTEAFF. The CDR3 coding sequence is TGTGCCAGCAGGCGAGACGGCAGGGCATCGACTGAAGCTTTCTTT.

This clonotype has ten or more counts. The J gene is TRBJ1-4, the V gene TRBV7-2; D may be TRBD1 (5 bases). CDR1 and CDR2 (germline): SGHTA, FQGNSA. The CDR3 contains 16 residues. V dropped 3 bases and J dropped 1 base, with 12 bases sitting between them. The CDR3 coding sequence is TGTGCCAGCAGCTTCTGGGGCGGATTAACTAATGAAAAACTGTTTTTT. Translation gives CASSFWGGLTNEKLFF.

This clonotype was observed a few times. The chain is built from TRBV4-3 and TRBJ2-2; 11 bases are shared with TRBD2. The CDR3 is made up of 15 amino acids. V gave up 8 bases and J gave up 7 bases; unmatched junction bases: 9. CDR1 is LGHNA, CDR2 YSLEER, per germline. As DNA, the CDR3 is TGCGCCAGCGCCCCGACTAGCGGGATCAGCGGGGAGCTGTTTTTT. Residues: CASAPTSGISGELFF.

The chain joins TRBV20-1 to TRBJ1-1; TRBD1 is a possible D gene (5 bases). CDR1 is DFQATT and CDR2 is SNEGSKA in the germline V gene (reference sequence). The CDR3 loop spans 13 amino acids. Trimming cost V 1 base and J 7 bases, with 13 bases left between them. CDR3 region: CSARVAGRGEAFF. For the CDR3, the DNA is TGCAGTGCTAGAGTCGCGGGACGGGGTGAAGCTTTCTTT.

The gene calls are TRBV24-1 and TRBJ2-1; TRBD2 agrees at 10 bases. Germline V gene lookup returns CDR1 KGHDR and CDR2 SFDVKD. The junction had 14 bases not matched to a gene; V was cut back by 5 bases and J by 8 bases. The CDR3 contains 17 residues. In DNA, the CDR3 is TGTGCCACCAGTGGCAAACCGGGACTAGCGCCATTAGATGAGCAGTTCTTC. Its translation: CATSGKPGLAPLDEQFF.